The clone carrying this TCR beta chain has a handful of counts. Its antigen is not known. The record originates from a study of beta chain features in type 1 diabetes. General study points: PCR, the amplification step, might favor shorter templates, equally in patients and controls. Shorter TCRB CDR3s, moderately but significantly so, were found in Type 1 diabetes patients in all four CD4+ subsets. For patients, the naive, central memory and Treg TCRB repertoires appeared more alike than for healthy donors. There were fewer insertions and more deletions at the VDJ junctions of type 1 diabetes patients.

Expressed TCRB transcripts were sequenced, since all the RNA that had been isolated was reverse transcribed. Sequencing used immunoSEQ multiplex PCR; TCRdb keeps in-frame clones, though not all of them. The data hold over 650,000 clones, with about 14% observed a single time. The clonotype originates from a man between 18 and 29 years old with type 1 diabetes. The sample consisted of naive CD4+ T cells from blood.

CDR3 residues: CSANRGASYEQYF. CDR3 in DNA: TGCAGCGCCAACAGGGGCGCGTCCTACGAGCAGTACTTC. This chain links TRBV29-1 with TRBJ2-5; 7 nucleotides line up with TRBD1. The closer fit of TRBJ2-7 to the DNA end suggests the J call may be wrong. Germline values: CDR1 SQVTM, CDR2 ANQGSEA. The CDR3 sequence is 13 residues long.